This TCR beta chain was captured by sequencing in a study of response to subunit inactivated influenza vaccine. Findings and limits, study-wide: Few new T cells, the authors suggested, are recruited by each seasonal influenza vaccination.

MiXCR was run by TCRdb on the RT-PCR reads, yielding one entry per CDR3 protein. The table includes around 170,000 distinct CDR3 sequences, about 10% detected once. Notes on this clonotype: As yet, its antigen is unknown.

V was trimmed by 2 bases and J by 5 bases, leaving 13 bases between them. This CDR3 comprises 15 residues. The sequence came from a man between 50 and 69 years old who received an inactivated influenza vaccine. V gene TRBV12-3 or TRBV12-4 combines with J gene TRBJ2-1, with D tentatively TRBD1 (5 bases). Specimen: CD8+ T cells sorted from PBMCs, collected less than 30 months after vaccination. The CDR3 region has the DNA TGTGCCAGCAGTTTACTACAGGTTACCGACAATGAGCAGTTCTTC. Protein sequence: CASSLLQVTDNEQFF.